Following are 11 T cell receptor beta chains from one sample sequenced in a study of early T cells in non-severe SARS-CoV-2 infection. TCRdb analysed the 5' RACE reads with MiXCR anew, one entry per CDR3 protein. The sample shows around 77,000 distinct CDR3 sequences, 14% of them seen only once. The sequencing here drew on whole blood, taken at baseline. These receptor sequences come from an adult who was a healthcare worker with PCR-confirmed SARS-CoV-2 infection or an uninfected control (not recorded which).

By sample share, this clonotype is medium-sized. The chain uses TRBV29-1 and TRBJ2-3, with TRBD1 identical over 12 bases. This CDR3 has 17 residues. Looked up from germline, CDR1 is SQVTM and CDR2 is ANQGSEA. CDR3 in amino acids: CNPGTGGAGGTTDTQYF. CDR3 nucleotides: TGCAATCCCGGGACAGGGGGCGCGGGCGGCACCACAGATACGCAGTATTTT.

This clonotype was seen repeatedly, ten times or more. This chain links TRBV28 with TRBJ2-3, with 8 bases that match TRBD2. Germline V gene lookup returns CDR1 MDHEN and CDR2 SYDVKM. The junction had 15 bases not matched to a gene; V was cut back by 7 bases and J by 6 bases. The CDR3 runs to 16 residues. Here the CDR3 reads CASILTGSPGGDTQYF. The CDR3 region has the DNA TGTGCCAGCATCCTAACTGGGTCGCCGGGAGGGGATACGCAGTATTTT.

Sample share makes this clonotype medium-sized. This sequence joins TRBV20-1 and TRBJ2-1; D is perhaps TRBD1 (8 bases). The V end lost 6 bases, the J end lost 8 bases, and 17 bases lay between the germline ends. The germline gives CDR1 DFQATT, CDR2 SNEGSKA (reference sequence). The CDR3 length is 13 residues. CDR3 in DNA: TGCAGTGCCAGCAGGGGGCGGGAGTATGAGCAGTTCTTC. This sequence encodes CSASRGREYEQFF.

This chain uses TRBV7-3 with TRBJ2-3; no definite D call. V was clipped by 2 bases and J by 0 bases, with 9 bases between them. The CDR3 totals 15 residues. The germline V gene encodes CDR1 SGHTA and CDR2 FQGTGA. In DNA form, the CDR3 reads TGTGCCAGCAGCTTAGGGGTCGGGAGCACAGATACGCAGTATTTT. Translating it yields CASSLGVGSTDTQYF.

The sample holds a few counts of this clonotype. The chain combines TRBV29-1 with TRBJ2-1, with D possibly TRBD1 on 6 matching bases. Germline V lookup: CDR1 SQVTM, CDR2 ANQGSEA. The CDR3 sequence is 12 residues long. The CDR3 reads CSSGAGTDEQFF. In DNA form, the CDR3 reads TGCTCCTCAGGGGCAGGGACCGATGAGCAGTTCTTC.

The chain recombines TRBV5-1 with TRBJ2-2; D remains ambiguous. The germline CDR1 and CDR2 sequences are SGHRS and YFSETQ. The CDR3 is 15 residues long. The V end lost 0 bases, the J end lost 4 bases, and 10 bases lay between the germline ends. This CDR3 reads CASSLAGQGTGELFF. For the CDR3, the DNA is TGCGCCAGCAGCTTGGCCGGCCAAGGCACCGGGGAGCTGTTTTTT. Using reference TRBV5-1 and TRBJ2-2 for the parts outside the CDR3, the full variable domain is KAGVTQTPRYLIKTRGQQVTLSCSPISGHRSVSWYQQTPGQGLQFLFEYFSETQRNKGNFPGRFSGRQFSNSRSEMNVSTLELGDSALYLCASSLAGQGTGELFFGEGSRLTVL.

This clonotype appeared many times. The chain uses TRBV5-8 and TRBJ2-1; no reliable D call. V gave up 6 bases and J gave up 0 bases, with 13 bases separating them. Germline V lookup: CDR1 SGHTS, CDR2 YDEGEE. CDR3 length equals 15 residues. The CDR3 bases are TGTGCCAGCACCCCTAGGGCTAGCTCCTACAATGAGCAGTTCTTC. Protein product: CASTPRASSYNEQFF.

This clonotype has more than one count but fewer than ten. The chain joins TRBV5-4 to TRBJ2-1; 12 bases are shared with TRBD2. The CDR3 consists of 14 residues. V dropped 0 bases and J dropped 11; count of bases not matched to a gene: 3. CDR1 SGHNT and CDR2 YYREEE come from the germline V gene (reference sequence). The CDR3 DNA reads TGTGCCAGCAGCTTGGTACTAGCGGGAGGAAAGCAGTTCTTC. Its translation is CASSLVLAGGKQFF.

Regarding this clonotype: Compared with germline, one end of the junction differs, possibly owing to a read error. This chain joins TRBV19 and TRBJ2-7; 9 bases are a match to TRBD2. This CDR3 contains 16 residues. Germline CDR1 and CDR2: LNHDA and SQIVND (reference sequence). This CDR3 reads CVSTAAGSGSSYEQYF. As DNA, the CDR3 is TGTGTCAGTACAGCCGCGGGTAGCGGGAGCTCCTACGAGCAGTACTTC. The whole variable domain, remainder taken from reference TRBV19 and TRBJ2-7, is DGGITQSPKYLFRKEGQNVTLSCEQNLNHDAMYWYRQDPGQGLRLIYYSQIVNDFQKGDIAEGYSVSREKKESFPLTVTSAQKNPTAFYLCVSTAAGSGSSYEQYFGPGTRLTVT.

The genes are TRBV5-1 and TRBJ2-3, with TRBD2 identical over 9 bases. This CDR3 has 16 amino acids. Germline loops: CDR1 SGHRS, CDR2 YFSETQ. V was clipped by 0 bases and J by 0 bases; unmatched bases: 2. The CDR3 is CASSLGLAASTDTQYF. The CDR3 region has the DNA TGCGCCAGCAGCTTGGGACTAGCGGCCAGCACAGATACGCAGTATTTT.

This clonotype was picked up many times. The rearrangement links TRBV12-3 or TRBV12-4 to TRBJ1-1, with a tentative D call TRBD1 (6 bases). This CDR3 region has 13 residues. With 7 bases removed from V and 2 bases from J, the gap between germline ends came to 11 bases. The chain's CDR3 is CASTGEYNTEAFF. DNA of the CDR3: TGTGCCAGCACAGGGGAATATAACACTGAAGCTTTCTTT.